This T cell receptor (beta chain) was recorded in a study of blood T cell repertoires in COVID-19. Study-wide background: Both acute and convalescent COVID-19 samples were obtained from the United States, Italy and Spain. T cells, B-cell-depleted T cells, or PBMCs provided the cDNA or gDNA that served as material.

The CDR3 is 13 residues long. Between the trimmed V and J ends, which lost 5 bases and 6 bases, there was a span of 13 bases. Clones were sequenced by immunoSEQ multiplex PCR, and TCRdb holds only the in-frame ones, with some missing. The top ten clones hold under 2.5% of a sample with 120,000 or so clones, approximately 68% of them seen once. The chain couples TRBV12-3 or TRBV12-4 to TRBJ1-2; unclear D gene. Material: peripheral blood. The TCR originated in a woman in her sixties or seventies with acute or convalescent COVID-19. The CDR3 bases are TGTGCCAGCAGTCACACTGGACTTAATGGCTACACCTTC. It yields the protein CASSHTGLNGYTF.